This TCR beta chain was observed in a study of cytomegalovirus exposure and HLA in healthy donors. Findings and caveats of the study: Around 160 TCR beta chains were listed as cytomegalovirus-associated.

When sampled, the donors appeared nominally healthy, though they likely had unrecorded immune exposures. 13 Jbeta primers and 60 Vbeta primers were used for the PCR. Here immunoSEQ multiplex PCR was the method, and the copy in TCRdb shows in-frame clones only, minus some. The sample carries 150,000 to 200,000 clones, approximately 80% recorded once. This clone was seen only a few times. Its antigen remains unknown. Trimming stripped 0 bases from V and 9 bases from J, with 13 bases between. There are 14 residues in the CDR3. The germline V gene encodes CDR1 SGHRS and CDR2 YFSETQ. The gene calls are TRBV5-1 and TRBJ2-1, with D possibly being TRBD2 (6 bases). The TCR sequence derives from a male donor in good health and CMV-seronegative. What was sequenced was PBMCs. CDR3 sequence (DNA): TGCGCCAGCAGCTTGGCCGGGGGTAGGGGTGAGCAGTTCTTC. Its translation: CASSLAGGRGEQFF.